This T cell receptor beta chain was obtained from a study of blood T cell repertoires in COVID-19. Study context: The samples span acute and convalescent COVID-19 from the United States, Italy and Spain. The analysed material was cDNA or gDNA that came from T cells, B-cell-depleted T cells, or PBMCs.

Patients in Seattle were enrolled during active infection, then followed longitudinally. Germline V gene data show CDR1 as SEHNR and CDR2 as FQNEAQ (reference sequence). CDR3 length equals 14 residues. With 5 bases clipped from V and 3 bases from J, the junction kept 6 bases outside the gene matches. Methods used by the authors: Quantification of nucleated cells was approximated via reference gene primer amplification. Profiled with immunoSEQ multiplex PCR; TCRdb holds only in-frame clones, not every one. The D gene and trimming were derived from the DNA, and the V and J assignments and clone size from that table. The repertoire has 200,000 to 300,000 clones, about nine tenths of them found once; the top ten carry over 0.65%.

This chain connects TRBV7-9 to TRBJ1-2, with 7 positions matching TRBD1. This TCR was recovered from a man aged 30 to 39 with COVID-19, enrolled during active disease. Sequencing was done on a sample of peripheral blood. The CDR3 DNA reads TGTGCCAGCAGCCTAGGGGGCTTTGACTATGGCTACACCTTC. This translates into CASSLGGFDYGYTF.